The 8 T cell receptor beta chains given below trace back to one sample, sequenced in a study of T-cell reconstitution after alpha-beta-depleted transplantation in children. Construction of the TCRbeta library involved unique molecular identifiers. TCRdb itself ran the PCR reads through MiXCR, one entry per CDR3 protein. The data hold 200,000 to 250,000 distinct CDR3 sequences, with roughly 8.3% observed a single time. The sequenced sample was PBMCs, mostly from graft donor cells, obtained 360 days after TCRalphabeta/CD19-depleted stem cell transplant. The receptors shown here come from a male patient between 2 and 15 years old who had a stem cell transplant for acute myeloid leukemia, so the T cells may come from the graft donor.

This clonotype was detected many times. The V call is TRBV29-1, the J call TRBJ1-2, with D uncertain. This CDR3 spans 14 amino acids. Per germline, CDR1 SQVTM and CDR2 ANQGSEA. The V gene lost 4 bases and the J gene lost 3 bases, with 15 bases spanning the gap. CDR3 amino acids: CSVGTTNRHYGYTF. The CDR3 bases are TGCAGCGTTGGGACCACAAATCGCCACTATGGCTACACCTTC.

On this clonotype: A read error is possible here, since a much larger clone lies one base away. This CDR3 reads CAISLDSLTDTQYF. CDR3 sequence (DNA): TGCGCCATCAGCTTGGACAGCCTAACAGATACGCAGTATTTT. This chain connects TRBV5-1 to TRBJ2-3; TRBD1 might be the D (6 bases). The CDR3 totals 14 residues. Germline-derived CDR1 and CDR2 are SGHRS and YFSETQ.

This clonotype was seen many times. V is TRBV6-6 and J is TRBJ2-7; D gene ambiguous. CDR1 and CDR2 from the germline V gene are MNHNY and SVGAGI (reference sequence). The CDR3 extends over 12 amino acids. The V end was cut by 6 bases, the J end by 1 base, with 7 bases between. CDR3 loop: CASSPGSYEQYV. CDR3 in DNA: TGTGCCAGCAGCCCCGGGTCCTACGAGCAGTACGTC.

This clonotype showed up many times. The J gene is TRBJ2-7, the V gene TRBV6-2 or TRBV6-3; D ambiguous. Trimming shortened V by 6 bases and J by 1 base, and 7 bases separated the two germline ends. CDR1 is MNHEY and CDR2 is SVGEGT in the germline V gene. The CDR3 has 12 amino acids. The CDR3 coding sequence is TGTGCCAGCAGCCTTAATTCCTACGAGCAGTACTTC. Translating gives CASSLNSYEQYF.

This clonotype was picked up a small number of times. The V call is TRBV20-1, the J call TRBJ2-1, with 9 bases lining up with TRBD1. Germline V lookup: CDR1 DFQATT, CDR2 SNEGSKA (reference sequence). The CDR3 has 13 amino acids. After removal of 6 bases from V and 5 bases from J, the junction contained 5 bases not matched to a gene. As DNA, the CDR3 is TGCAGTGCCGGACAGGGGCCCGACAATGAGCAGTTCTTC. Translating it yields CSAGQGPDNEQFF.

This clonotype was found many times. The V gene is TRBV29-1, the J gene TRBJ2-3, with 8 nucleotides matching TRBD1. Trimming removed 4 bases from V and 5 bases from J; junction bases left unmatched: 5. CDR3 length: 13 residues. CDR1 and CDR2 from the germline V gene are SQVTM and ANQGSEA. The CDR3 loop reads CSVGRTGGDTQYF. CDR3 bases: TGCAGCGTTGGTCGTACAGGGGGAGATACGCAGTATTTT.

The rearrangement joins TRBV7-2 to TRBJ2-1; D uncertain. Deletions cut 5 bases from V and 7 bases from J, with 12 bases between. Germline V gene lookup returns CDR1 SGHTA and CDR2 FQGNSA. The CDR3 is 13 amino acids. In DNA form, the CDR3 reads TGTGCCAGCAGCCAGTTGACGGGTAATGAGCAGTTCTTC. This translates into CASSQLTGNEQFF.

The V gene is TRBV12-3 or TRBV12-4, the J gene TRBJ2-1, with TRBD2 identical over 15 bases. Unmatched junction bases numbered 1, after V lost 2 bases and J lost 8 bases. The CDR3 is 15 amino acids. CDR3 nucleotides: TGTGCCAGCAGTTTACGGACTAGCGGGAGGGATGAGCAGTTCTTC. It specifies CASSLRTSGRDEQFF.